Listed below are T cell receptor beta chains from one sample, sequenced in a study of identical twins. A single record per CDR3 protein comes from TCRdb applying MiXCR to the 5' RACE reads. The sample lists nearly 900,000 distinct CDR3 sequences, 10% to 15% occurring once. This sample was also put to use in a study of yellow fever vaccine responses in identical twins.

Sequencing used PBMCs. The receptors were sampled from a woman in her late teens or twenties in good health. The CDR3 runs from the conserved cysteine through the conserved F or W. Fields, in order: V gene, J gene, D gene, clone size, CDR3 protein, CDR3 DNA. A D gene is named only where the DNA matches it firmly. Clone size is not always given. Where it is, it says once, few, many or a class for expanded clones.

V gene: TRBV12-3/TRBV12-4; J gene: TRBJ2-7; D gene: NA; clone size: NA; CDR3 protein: CASRGKVYEQYF; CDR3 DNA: TGTGCCAGCAGGGGAAAAGTCTACGAGCAGTACTTC
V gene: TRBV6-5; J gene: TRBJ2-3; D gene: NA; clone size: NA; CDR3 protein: CASSYSTVSGDTQYF; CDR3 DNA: TGTGCCAGCAGTTACTCGACAGTCTCAGGAGATACGCAGTATTTT
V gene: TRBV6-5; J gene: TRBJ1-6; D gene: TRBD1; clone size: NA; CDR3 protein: CASRGTGFSPLHF; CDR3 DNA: TGTGCCAGCAGAGGGACAGGGTTTTCACCCCTCCACTTT
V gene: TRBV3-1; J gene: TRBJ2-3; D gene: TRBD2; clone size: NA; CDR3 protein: CAFSFRLAGGPITDTQYF; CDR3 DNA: TGTGCCTTCAGTTTTCGGCTAGCGGGAGGTCCTATCACAGATACGCAGTATTTT
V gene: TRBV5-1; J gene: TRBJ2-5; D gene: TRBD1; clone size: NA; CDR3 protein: CASSADRVLETQYF; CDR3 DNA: TGCGCCAGCAGCGCGGACAGGGTTTTGGAGACCCAGTACTTC
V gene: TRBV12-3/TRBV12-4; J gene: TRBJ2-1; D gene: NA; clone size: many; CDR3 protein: CASTKIPGNEQFF; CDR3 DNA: TGTGCCAGCACGAAGATTCCGGGGAATGAGCAGTTCTTC
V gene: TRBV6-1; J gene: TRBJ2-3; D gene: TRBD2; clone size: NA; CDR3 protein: CASSGTSDRDTQYF; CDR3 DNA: TGTGCCAGCAGTGGGACTAGCGATAGGGATACGCAGTATTTT
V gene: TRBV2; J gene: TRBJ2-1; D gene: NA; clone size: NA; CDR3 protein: CASSPSPGPYSQFF; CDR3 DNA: TGTGCCAGCAGTCCTTCCCCTGGCCCTTACTCGCAGTTCTTC
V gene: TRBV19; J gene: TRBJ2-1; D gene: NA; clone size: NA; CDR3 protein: CASRGSGSNEQFF; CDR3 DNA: TGTGCCAGTAGGGGTTCGGGGAGTAATGAGCAGTTCTTC
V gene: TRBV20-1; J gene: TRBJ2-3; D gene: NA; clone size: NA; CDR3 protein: CSAKLSSTDTQYF; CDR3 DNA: TGCAGTGCTAAGCTATCAAGCACAGATACGCAGTATTTT
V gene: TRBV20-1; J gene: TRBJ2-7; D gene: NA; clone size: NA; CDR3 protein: CSARDRTERYYEQYF; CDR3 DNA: TGCAGTGCTAGAGATAGGACAGAAAGATACTACGAGCAGTACTTC
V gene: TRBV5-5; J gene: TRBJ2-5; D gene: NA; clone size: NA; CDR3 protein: CASTSWERVETQYF; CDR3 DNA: TGTGCCAGTACATCGTGGGAGAGGGTGGAGACCCAGTACTTC